The rows below give T cell receptor beta chains drawn from one sample of a study of blood T cell repertoires in COVID-19. The table came from immunoSEQ multiplex PCR; TCRdb's copy has only in-frame clones and leaves some out. The table lists roughly 87,000 clones, around 88% of them singletons, with approximately 0.5% in the top ten. Source material: peripheral blood. These receptors were obtained from a man in his sixties with acute or convalescent COVID-19. Both conserved end residues are part of each CDR3. A D gene is named only where the DNA matches it firmly. Clone sizes are given selectively: once, few, many, or a class where the clone is expanded.

J gene: TRBJ1-3
clone size: .
D gene: TRBD1
V gene: TRBV19
CDR3 protein: CASSFDRVDSGNTIYF
CDR3 DNA: TGTGCCAGTAGTTTTGACAGGGTCGACTCTGGAAACACCATATATTTT

J gene: TRBJ1-3
clone size: .
D gene: TRBD1
V gene: TRBV5-1
CDR3 protein: CASSGGTGSAFSGNTIYF
CDR3 DNA: TGCGCCAGCAGCGGTGGGACAGGGTCGGCCTTCTCTGGAAACACCATATATTTT

J gene: TRBJ1-1
clone size: .
D gene: TRBD1
V gene: TRBV6-5
CDR3 protein: CASSYSQGRTEAFF
CDR3 DNA: TGTGCCAGCAGTTACTCACAGGGGCGCACTGAAGCTTTCTTT

J gene: TRBJ1-2
clone size: .
D gene: TRBD1
V gene: TRBV19
CDR3 protein: CASGQGTFYGYTF
CDR3 DNA: TGTGCCAGTGGACAGGGGACCTTCTATGGCTACACCTTC

J gene: TRBJ1-3
clone size: .
D gene: .
V gene: TRBV7-8
CDR3 protein: CASSFDGSGNTIYF
CDR3 DNA: TGTGCCAGCAGCTTCGACGGGTCTGGAAACACCATATATTTT

J gene: TRBJ1-1
clone size: once
D gene: .
V gene: TRBV5-1
CDR3 protein: CASSWGQDTEAFF
CDR3 DNA: TGCGCCAGCAGCTGGGGACAAGACACTGAAGCTTTCTTT

J gene: TRBJ1-3
clone size: .
D gene: TRBD1
V gene: TRBV10-3
CDR3 protein: CAIRQGPGNTIYF
CDR3 DNA: TGTGCCATCAGACAGGGGCCTGGAAACACCATATATTTT

J gene: TRBJ2-5
clone size: .
D gene: TRBD2
V gene: TRBV18
CDR3 protein: CASSPRSSGVETQYF
CDR3 DNA: TGTGCCAGCTCACCACGTTCTAGCGGGGTTGAGACCCAGTACTTC

J gene: TRBJ2-2
clone size: .
D gene: .
V gene: TRBV2
CDR3 protein: CASMPSDHTGELFF
CDR3 DNA: TGTGCCAGCATGCCCAGCGATCACACCGGGGAGCTGTTTTTT

J gene: TRBJ2-7
clone size: once
D gene: .
V gene: TRBV28
CDR3 protein: CASSFRRGYEQYF
CDR3 DNA: TGTGCCAGCAGTTTTAGGAGGGGATACGAGCAGTACTTC

J gene: TRBJ2-2
clone size: .
D gene: .
V gene: TRBV30
CDR3 protein: CAWSDIGGGELFF
CDR3 DNA: TGTGCCTGGAGTGACATAGGGGGCGGGGAGCTGTTTTTT

J gene: TRBJ2-5
clone size: .
D gene: TRBD1
V gene: TRBV19
CDR3 protein: CASSSIGQGISETQYF
CDR3 DNA: TGTGCCAGTAGTTCAATCGGACAGGGGATTTCAGAGACCCAGTACTTC

J gene: TRBJ1-5
clone size: .
D gene: .
V gene: TRBV19
CDR3 protein: CASSTRGQGTSNQPQHF
CDR3 DNA: TGTGCCAGTAGTACCCGAGGCCAGGGGACTAGCAATCAGCCCCAGCATTTT

J gene: TRBJ1-3
clone size: .
D gene: .
V gene: TRBV13
CDR3 protein: CASSLVPPRSGNTIYF
CDR3 DNA: TGTGCCAGCAGCTTAGTGCCCCCGCGCTCTGGAAACACCATATATTTT

J gene: TRBJ2-3
clone size: .
D gene: .
V gene: TRBV12-3/TRBV12-4
CDR3 protein: CASSFFRDTQYF
CDR3 DNA: TGTGCCAGCAGTTTTTTCCGAGATACGCAGTATTTT

J gene: TRBJ2-5
clone size: .
D gene: TRBD2
V gene: TRBV9
CDR3 protein: CASSADPSGGRKTQYF
CDR3 DNA: TGTGCCAGCAGCGCTGACCCCTCGGGGGGGCGAAAGACCCAGTACTTC

J gene: TRBJ2-2
clone size: .
D gene: TRBD2
V gene: TRBV7-7
CDR3 protein: CASSLGTSFSGELFF
CDR3 DNA: TGTGCCAGCAGCTTAGGGACTAGTTTCTCCGGGGAGCTGTTTTTT

J gene: TRBJ2-6
clone size: .
D gene: .
V gene: TRBV3-1/TRBV3-2
CDR3 protein: CASSLLRGSGANVLTF
CDR3 DNA: TGTGCCAGCAGCCTCCTAAGGGGATCTGGGGCCAACGTCCTGACTTTC

J gene: TRBJ2-3
clone size: .
D gene: .
V gene: TRBV6-2/TRBV6-3
CDR3 protein: CASSPTRRLSTDTQYF
CDR3 DNA: TGTGCCAGCAGTCCAACCCGGAGGCTCAGCACAGATACGCAGTATTTT

J gene: TRBJ2-3
clone size: .
D gene: .
V gene: TRBV11-2
CDR3 protein: CASSRGLSPPSTDTQYF
CDR3 DNA: TGTGCCAGCAGCCGAGGACTTTCGCCGCCTAGCACAGATACGCAGTATTTT

J gene: TRBJ2-3
clone size: .
D gene: TRBD1
V gene: TRBV30
CDR3 protein: CAWSTGGKTDTQYF
CDR3 DNA: TGTGCCTGGAGCACAGGGGGTAAGACAGATACGCAGTATTTT

J gene: TRBJ2-3
clone size: .
D gene: .
V gene: TRBV20-1
CDR3 protein: CSARTTDTQYF
CDR3 DNA: TGCAGTGCTAGGACTACAGATACGCAGTATTTT

J gene: TRBJ1-2
clone size: .
D gene: .
V gene: TRBV28
CDR3 protein: CASSGGGFYGYTF
CDR3 DNA: TGTGCCAGCAGTGGCGGGGGCTTCTATGGCTACACCTTC

J gene: TRBJ2-2
clone size: .
D gene: TRBD2
V gene: TRBV4-1
CDR3 protein: CASSQAGLGPQGELFF
CDR3 DNA: TGCGCCAGCAGCCAAGCGGGACTAGGCCCTCAAGGGGAGCTGTTTTTT

J gene: TRBJ1-1
clone size: .
D gene: .
V gene: TRBV10-3
CDR3 protein: CAISVSAGVLNTEAFF
CDR3 DNA: TGTGCCATCAGTGTTTCCGCAGGGGTTTTGAACACTGAAGCTTTCTTT

J gene: TRBJ2-1
clone size: .
D gene: .
V gene: TRBV6-6
CDR3 protein: CASSSRVNEQFF
CDR3 DNA: TGTGCCAGCAGTTCCAGGGTCAATGAGCAGTTCTTC

J gene: TRBJ2-5
clone size: .
D gene: TRBD2
V gene: TRBV27
CDR3 protein: CASSFVWRGRLYQETQYF
CDR3 DNA: TGTGCCAGCAGTTTTGTTTGGCGGGGGAGACTGTACCAAGAGACCCAGTACTTC

J gene: TRBJ2-2
clone size: .
D gene: .
V gene: TRBV19
CDR3 protein: CASSISSNTGELFF
CDR3 DNA: TGTGCCAGTAGTATATCATCGAACACCGGGGAGCTGTTTTTT

J gene: TRBJ2-1
clone size: .
D gene: TRBD2
V gene: TRBV5-1
CDR3 protein: CASSQLAGESNEQFF
CDR3 DNA: TGCGCCAGCAGCCAACTAGCGGGAGAGAGCAATGAGCAGTTCTTC

J gene: TRBJ2-1
clone size: .
D gene: TRBD2
V gene: TRBV7-3
CDR3 protein: CASSSPRAGGPMIEQFF
CDR3 DNA: TGTGCCAGCAGCTCCCCACGAGCGGGGGGGCCAATGATTGAGCAGTTCTTC

J gene: TRBJ2-1
clone size: .
D gene: .
V gene: TRBV27
CDR3 protein: CASSLISSNEQFF
CDR3 DNA: TGTGCCAGCAGTTTAATAAGCTCCAATGAGCAGTTCTTC

J gene: TRBJ2-5
clone size: .
D gene: .
V gene: TRBV24-1
CDR3 protein: CATSDLLSGERETQYF
CDR3 DNA: TGTGCCACCAGTGATTTGCTCTCAGGCGAGCGGGAGACCCAGTACTTC

J gene: TRBJ1-1
clone size: .
D gene: TRBD1
V gene: TRBV30
CDR3 protein: CAWDRGQQNTEAFF
CDR3 DNA: TGTGCCTGGGACCGGGGACAGCAGAACACTGAAGCTTTCTTT

J gene: TRBJ2-2
clone size: .
D gene: .
V gene: TRBV5-1
CDR3 protein: CASSFGGQGRTGELFF
CDR3 DNA: TGCGCCAGCAGCTTTGGTGGCCAGGGAAGGACCGGGGAGCTGTTTTTT

J gene: TRBJ2-3
clone size: few
D gene: .
V gene: TRBV7-6
CDR3 protein: CASSLISGQRGTDTQYF
CDR3 DNA: TGTGCCAGCAGCTTAATATCGGGGCAAAGGGGGACAGATACGCAGTATTTT

J gene: TRBJ1-6
clone size: .
D gene: .
V gene: TRBV3-1/TRBV3-2
CDR3 protein: CASSQVSSSYNSPLHF
CDR3 DNA: TGTGCCAGCAGCCAAGTGAGTAGCTCCTATAATTCACCCCTCCACTTT

J gene: TRBJ2-3
clone size: .
D gene: TRBD2
V gene: TRBV20-1
CDR3 protein: CSASPGLAGGLWDTQYF
CDR3 DNA: TGCAGTGCTAGTCCCGGACTAGCGGGGGGACTATGGGATACGCAGTATTTT

J gene: TRBJ2-7
clone size: once
D gene: .
V gene: TRBV27
CDR3 protein: CASSSTGLKQYEQYF
CDR3 DNA: TGTGCCAGCAGTTCGACAGGTTTGAAACAATACGAGCAGTACTTC

J gene: TRBJ2-2
clone size: .
D gene: TRBD1
V gene: TRBV7-2
CDR3 protein: CASSSPGTGVGLFF
CDR3 DNA: TGTGCCAGCAGCTCCCCCGGGACAGGGGTTGGGCTGTTTTTT

J gene: TRBJ2-7
clone size: .
D gene: TRBD1
V gene: TRBV6-7
CDR3 protein: CASSRRTGTTSYEQYF
CDR3 DNA: TGTGCCAGCAGCCGCAGGACAGGGACGACTTCCTACGAGCAGTACTTC

J gene: TRBJ2-4
clone size: .
D gene: TRBD2
V gene: TRBV20-1
CDR3 protein: CSASGRGGPQNIQYF
CDR3 DNA: TGCAGTGCTAGTGGGCGGGGGGGCCCCCAAAACATTCAGTACTTC

J gene: TRBJ2-7
clone size: .
D gene: .
V gene: TRBV21-1
CDR3 protein: CASRGRQSSYEQYF
CDR3 DNA: TGTGCCAGCAGAGGCAGACAGAGCTCCTACGAGCAGTACTTC

J gene: TRBJ2-3
clone size: .
D gene: .
V gene: TRBV11-3
CDR3 protein: CASSPHPTDTQYF
CDR3 DNA: TGTGCCAGCAGCCCCCATCCCACAGATACGCAGTATTTT

J gene: TRBJ2-3
clone size: .
D gene: .
V gene: TRBV6-1
CDR3 protein: CASSERRDMSDTQYF
CDR3 DNA: TGTGCCAGCAGTGAAAGGAGGGATATGTCAGATACGCAGTATTTT

J gene: TRBJ2-7
clone size: .
D gene: .
V gene: TRBV30
CDR3 protein: CAWSVRVYEQYF
CDR3 DNA: TGTGCCTGGAGTGTCCGGGTCTACGAGCAGTACTTC